Listed here are 30 T cell receptor beta chains from one sample, sequenced in a study of tumor-infiltrating lymphocytes in primary liver carcinoma. The study co-extracted DNA and RNA from roughly 20-30 mg of unsorted bulk tissue. Synthesis of TCR beta cDNA was carried out from 500 ng total RNA with a constant-region primer. Three nested multiplex PCR rounds, a slightly modified ARM-PCR, produced the libraries for TCR beta. With TRBV1-TRBV30 forward primers and a C-beta reverse primer, the first two PCR rounds were run for approximately 9 cycles each. MiXCR was run by TCRdb on the multiplex PCR reads, yielding one entry per CDR3 protein. This sample has about 110,000 distinct CDR3 sequences, with roughly 85% found just once. The specimen was liver tumor tissue from sampling region 3. Documented subset: tumor region T3, left-lateral pole. These TCRs come from a man aged 35 to 55 with primary liver carcinoma and hepatitis B virus infection.

This rearrangement joins TRBV6-2 or TRBV6-3 to TRBJ2-3; the D gene is possibly TRBD1 (6 bases). The CDR3 length is 14 residues. CDR1 is MNHEY and CDR2 is SVGEGT in the germline V gene. Trimming took off 7 bases at V and 0 bases at J, with 11 bases between the two ends. The CDR3 region is CASNRDTSTDTQYF. CDR3 nucleotide sequence: TGTGCCAGCAACAGGGATACTAGCACAGATACGCAGTATTTT.

This clonotype was detected a few times. A single base separates this from a much larger clone, so it may be a read error. This is likely a read error, given that the CDR3 carries no conserved phenylalanine or tryptophan at its end. The rearrangement joins TRBV12-3 or TRBV12-4 to TRBJ2-1, with D unresolved. The CDR3 runs 13 residues. Between the trimmed V and J ends, which lost 8 bases and 6 bases, there was a span of 14 bases. CDR3 sequence: CASQFGEGNEQFS. The CDR3 nucleotides are TGTGCCAGCCAATTTGGCGAAGGCAATGAGCAGTTCTCC.

The chain employs TRBV5-4 and TRBJ1-1, with a weak D call TRBD1 (6 bases). This CDR3 has 15 amino acids. Germline V gene sequence: CDR1 SGHNT, CDR2 YYREEE (reference sequence). The CDR3 DNA reads TGTGCGGGCAGCTTGGCCGGGGGCAGTATCACTGAAGCTTTCTTT. This gives the protein CAGSLAGGSITEAFF.

In the case of this clonotype: A junction end diverges from the germline sequence, so it may reflect a read error. The chain links TRBV29-1 to TRBJ1-1; possible D gene TRBD1, 5 bases. Germline values: CDR1 SQVTM, CDR2 ANQGSEA. The CDR3 is made up of 12 amino acids. The DNA for the CDR3 is TGTAGCGTTGGCAGGGTAGACACTGACGCTTTCTTT. Protein: CSVGRVDTDAFF.

Of note for this clonotype: At one boundary the junction diverges from the germline segment, which might be a read error. The chain uses TRBV6-6 and TRBJ2-7; D gene ambiguous. The CDR3 is made up of 14 amino acids. The germline CDR1 and CDR2 sequences are MNHNY and SVGAGI (reference sequence). The CDR3 coding sequence is TGTGCTAGCAGTTACTCTGGCAAGTTAGGCGAGCAGTACTTC. Translating it yields CASSYSGKLGEQYF.

Remarks on this clonotype: A read error may produce the germline difference seen at one junction end. The chain combines TRBV11-1 with TRBJ2-6; D could derive from TRBD1 or TRBD2 (5 bases each). Germline CDR1 is SGHAT and CDR2 is FQDESV (reference sequence). The length of the CDR3 is 15 residues. The CDR3 DNA follows: TGTGGCAGCAGTTTGGGCCGAGCCGGGGCCAACGACCTGACTTTC. This translates into CGSSLGRAGANDLTF.

On this clonotype: One end of the junction fails to match germline, which may point to a read error. The chain joins TRBV6-1 to TRBJ1-5, with 10 bases fitting TRBD1. From germline, CDR1 is MNHNS and CDR2 SASEGT. The CDR3 is 15 residues long. CDR3 region: CTSSDPGQGNEPEHF. The CDR3 DNA is TGTACCAGCAGTGATCCGGGACAGGGGAATGAGCCCGAGCATTTT.

In regard to this clonotype: The junction shows a germline mismatch at one end, possibly a read error. This chain uses TRBV20-1 with TRBJ1-1; D not certain. The CDR3 has 13 amino acids. Germline CDR1 reads DFQATT; CDR2 reads SNEGSKA (reference sequence). In DNA, the CDR3 is TGCAGTGTTAGAATTGGGGTCGACACTGAAGCTTTCTTT. Residues: CSVRIGVDTEAFF.

With respect to this clonotype: The junction departs from the called germline gene at one end, perhaps through a read error. The V call is TRBV12-3 or TRBV12-4, the J call TRBJ2-2; tentative D call: TRBD2 (7 bases). This CDR3 comprises 18 residues. The CDR3 coding sequence is TGTGTCAGCAGTTTCCCCACGGGGGGCTTAGCGAACACCGGGGAGCTGATTTTT. Protein sequence: CVSSFPTGGLANTGELIF.

Points on this clonotype: A junction end diverges from the germline sequence, so it may reflect a read error. The chain has TRBV11-2 and TRBJ2-7; possible D gene TRBD2, 5 bases. Germline assignment: CDR1 SGHAT and CDR2 FQNNGV. This CDR3 is 14 amino acids long. The CDR3, as DNA: TGTGCTAGCAGCTTAGATGGACTTGCCTGCGAGCAGTACTTC. Amino acid sequence: CASSLDGLACEQYF.

About this clonotype itself: A read error may account for a junction end that differs from germline. The chain carries TRBV5-1 and TRBJ2-1, with 13 bases that match TRBD2. The CDR3 has 17 residues. Germline V gives CDR1 SGHRS, CDR2 YFSETQ. The CDR3 reads CVSSRTSGSVAYNEQFF. Here the CDR3 DNA reads TGCGTCAGCAGCCGGACTAGCGGGAGTGTCGCCTACAATGAGCAGTTCTTC.

V usage is TRBV28 and J usage is TRBJ2-3; D gene unclear. V was shortened by 5 bases and J by 0 bases, with 12 bases between the two germline ends. Germline V CDR1 and CDR2: MDHEN, SYDVKM. The length of the CDR3 is 15 residues. CDR3: CASSRLPESTDTQYF. The DNA for the CDR3 is TGTGCCAGCAGTCGCCTCCCTGAAAGCACAGATACGCAGTATTTT.

Worth noting for this clonotype: One end of the junction does not line up with germline, which may come from a read error. The chain joins TRBV6-2 or TRBV6-3 to TRBJ2-1; D possibly corresponds to TRBD2 (6 bases). The CDR3 runs 13 residues. Germline assignment: CDR1 MNHEY and CDR2 SVGEGT. CDR3: CASRPGLARRQSF. CDR3 DNA: TGTGCCAGCAGACCGGGACTGGCCAGGAGGCAGTCCTTC.

In this sample, this clonotype turned up a few times. Its ends do not fully match the called genes, so a read error is possible. The rearrangement uses TRBV12-5 and TRBJ2-1, with D hard to call. Germline CDR1 reads LGHNT; CDR2 reads FRNRAP. The CDR3 runs to 12 residues. CDR3: CASGLQGGEQLF. In nucleotides, the CDR3 is TGTGCTAGTGGTCTCCAAGGCGGTGAGCAGCTCTTC.

Details on this clonotype: Its ends do not fully match the called genes, so a read error is possible. CDR3 bases: TGTGCCAACAGTCAGGTAGGGGCAGGGAGGAACTATGGCTACACCTTC. Translated: CANSQVGAGRNYGYTF. The rearrangement joins TRBV4-3 to TRBJ1-2, with D perhaps matching TRBD1 (5 bases). Germline V gene sequence: CDR1 LGHNA, CDR2 YSLEER. The CDR3 extends over 16 amino acids.

As concerns this clonotype: The CDR3 ends on some other residue instead of the conserved phenylalanine or tryptophan, so this is likely a read error. No DNA is shown, since the ends of the CDR3 on it are uncertain; the CDR3 is the one TCRdb lists. This chain links TRBV4-3 with TRBJ2-3; TRBD2 is the table's D call, not checked against the DNA. From germline, CDR1 is LGHNA and CDR2 YSLEER. With termini counted, the CDR3 has 15 amino acids. The CDR3 sequence: CASSPEGGRTDTLYI.

The sample holds one count of this clonotype. The chain employs TRBV5-6 and TRBJ2-1; 7 bases align to TRBD2. Germline CDR1 SGHDT, CDR2 YYEEEE. The CDR3 totals 17 residues. Trimming at V came to 0 bases and at J to 7 bases, leaving 13 bases not matched to a gene. The CDR3 sequence: CASSLAVRLTGGNEQFF. Written as DNA, the CDR3 is TGTGCCAGCAGCTTGGCTGTTCGACTAACGGGAGGTAATGAGCAGTTCTTC.

In this sample, this clonotype turned up many times. The CDR3 reads CASSRAASNEKLFF. The CDR3, as DNA: TGTGCCAGCAGTAGGGCAGCTTCTAATGAAAAACTGTTTTTT. The chain uses TRBV6-5 and TRBJ1-4; D is unclear. CDR1 is MNHEY and CDR2 is SVGAGI in the germline V gene. CDR3 length equals 14 residues. V gave up 5 bases and J gave up 3 bases, with 10 bases separating them.

Notes on this clonotype: The junction differs from germline at one of its ends, possibly a read error. The J gene is TRBJ1-2, the V gene TRBV2, with D possibly TRBD1 on 5 matching bases. This CDR3 comprises 15 residues. Germline CDR1 reads SNHLY; CDR2 reads FYNNEI. The CDR3 sequence is CASSAPGGAGYDYIF. In nucleotides, the CDR3 is TGTGCCAGCAGTGCCCCGGGAGGGGCAGGGTATGACTACATCTTC.

In the case of this clonotype: The junction differs from germline at one of its ends, possibly a read error. The rearrangement uses TRBV11-2 and TRBJ2-7, with D perhaps matching TRBD1 (6 bases). Germline-derived CDR1 and CDR2 are SGHAT and FQNNGV. The CDR3 runs to 15 residues. CDR3 DNA: TGTACCAGCAGCTTGCGATGGACAGAGGAAAACGAGCAGCACTTC. Translating gives CTSSLRWTEENEQHF.

On this clonotype: This CDR3 fails to terminate in the conserved phenylalanine or tryptophan, so it likely reflects a read error. No DNA is shown, since the ends of the CDR3 on it are uncertain; the CDR3 is the one TCRdb lists. This chain joins TRBV12-3 or TRBV12-4 and TRBJ1-5; no check of the table's D call, TRBD1, against the DNA was made. The CDR3 region is 14 residues in length, termini included. This CDR3 is CASNNRDSNQPPHY.

This chain joins TRBV30 and TRBJ2-1; D might be TRBD1 or TRBD2, each matching 5 bases. Germline loops: CDR1 GTSNPN, CDR2 SVGIG (reference sequence). The CDR3 runs to 13 residues. Trimming took 5 bases from V and 5 from J, leaving 13 bases between them. The DNA of the CDR3 is TGTGCCTGGGGTCCCAGGGAGAACAATGAGCAGTTCTTC. It codes for CAWGPRENNEQFF.

About this clonotype: The conserved final phenylalanine or tryptophan is absent from the CDR3, which likely points to a read error. The DNA is left out, because the CDR3 cannot be placed on it with certainty; the CDR3 is given as TCRdb lists it. V and J are TRBV11-1 and TRBJ2-1. The length of the CDR3 is 13 amino acids, counting both ends. Germline CDR1 SGHAT, CDR2 FQDESV (reference sequence). The CDR3 here is CASGVGLNNELFI.

This clonotype has a count of ten or more. A much more abundant neighbour one base away suggests this may be a read error. This chain uses TRBV6-5 with TRBJ2-2; possibly TRBD1 or TRBD2 for D (5 bases each). The CDR3 spans 12 residues. Germline V gene data show CDR1 as MNHEY and CDR2 as SVGAGI. In nucleotides, the CDR3 is TGTGCCAGCAGCTGGGACGCCGGGGAGCTGTCTTTT. Translated, it gives CASSWDAGELSF.

The chain carries TRBV20-1 and TRBJ2-7; D may be TRBD2 (6 bases). Germline V gene lookup returns CDR1 DFQATT and CDR2 SNEGSKA (reference sequence). This CDR3 has 14 amino acids. CDR3 coding DNA: TGCATTGCAGAACCCGGGACTGGGCCCCCCGAGCAGTACTTC. It encodes CIAEPGTGPPEQYF.

This clonotype was counted ten times or more. This CDR3 is CSVVLGGMFGEQFF. The CDR3 bases are TGCAGCGTTGTTCTAGGTGGGATGTTCGGTGAGCAGTTCTTC. The gene calls are TRBV29-1 and TRBJ2-1; D uncertain. The V and J ends lost 4 bases and 9 bases respectively, with 19 bases between them. CDR1 and CDR2 from the germline V gene are SQVTM and ANQGSEA. The CDR3 is 14 residues long.

This clonotype showed up just once. V usage is TRBV29-1 and J usage is TRBJ1-2, with D possibly matching TRBD1 (5 bases). This CDR3 has 13 amino acids. CDR1 and CDR2 from the germline V gene are SQVTM and ANQGSEA. The CDR3 DNA reads as TGCAGTGTTAACCGGGACGGGACCCCCGGCTACACCTTC. This gives the protein CSVNRDGTPGYTF.

This chain joins TRBV4-3 and TRBJ2-1, with no clear D. CDR1 LGHNA and CDR2 YSLEER come from the germline V gene. Trimming removed 2 bases at V and 13 bases at J, with 24 bases between. The CDR3 loop spans 16 amino acids. The CDR3 sequence: CASSQFPPPADNGQFF. The CDR3 region has the DNA TGCGCCAGCAGCCAATTCCCCCCCCCGGCAGACAATGGACAGTTCTTC.

This clonotype came up once. The chain has TRBV6-1 and TRBJ2-7; tentative D call: TRBD2 (5 bases). This CDR3 is 10 amino acids long. Germline V gives CDR1 MNHNS, CDR2 SASEGT. Trimming removed 8 bases at V and 3 bases at J, with 5 bases between. In DNA, the CDR3 is TGTGCCAGCGGACTCTACGAGCAGTACTTC. Encoded protein: CASGLYEQYF.

As regards this clonotype: The junction and the germline gene differ at one end; a read error may be behind it. This chain links TRBV10-1 with TRBJ2-2, with 11 bases that match TRBD1. CDR3 length equals 19 residues. The germline V gene encodes CDR1 WNHNN and CDR2 SYGVQD (reference sequence). For the CDR3, the DNA is TGCGCCAGCAGTGAACTATCAGGGACAGGGGGAAGTGACACCGGGGAACTGTTTTTT. It specifies CASSELSGTGGSDTGELFF.